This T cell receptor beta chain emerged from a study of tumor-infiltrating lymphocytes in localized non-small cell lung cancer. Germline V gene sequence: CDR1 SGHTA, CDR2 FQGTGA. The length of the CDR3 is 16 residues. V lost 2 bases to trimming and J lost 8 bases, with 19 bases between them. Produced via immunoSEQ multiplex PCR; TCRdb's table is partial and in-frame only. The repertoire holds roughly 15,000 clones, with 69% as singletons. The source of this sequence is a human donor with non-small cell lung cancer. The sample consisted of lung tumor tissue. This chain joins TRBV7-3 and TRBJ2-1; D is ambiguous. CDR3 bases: TGTGCCAGCAGCTTATCTGGCCCTTCCTCGTTGGATGAGCAGTTCTTC. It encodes CASSLSGPSSLDEQFF.